A selection of T cell receptor beta chains follows, all from one sample in a study of human T cells and chemical hapten exposure. Each CDR3 protein gets one entry after TCRdb re-called the RACE reads with MiXCR. The table includes under 85,000 distinct CDR3 sequences, about a tenth detected once. This sample comprised whole blood, obtained in connection with sensitization to the hapten diphenylcyclopropenone (DPC). The receptors shown here come from a woman in her fifties or sixties with alopecia areata. Some clones in this sample may be carry-over from other donors' samples. CDR3s include the opening cysteine and the closing phenylalanine or tryptophan. Fields, in order: clone size, D gene, J gene, V gene, CDR3 protein, CDR3 DNA. A D gene is named only where the DNA matches it firmly. Clone size is given for some rows only: seen once, a few or many times, or a class if the clone is expanded.

abundance: many
d_gene: TRBD2
j_gene: TRBJ2-1
v_gene: TRBV24-1
CDR3aa: CATSVYTSGRHEQFF
CDR3nt: TGTGCCACCAGTGTCTACACTAGCGGGAGACACGAGCAGTTCTTC

abundance: many
d_gene: TRBD2
j_gene: TRBJ2-5
v_gene: TRBV10-3
CDR3aa: CATSTAGGAGETQYF
CDR3nt: TGTGCCACTTCGACAGCGGGAGGTGCAGGAGAGACCCAGTACTTC

abundance: .
d_gene: TRBD2
j_gene: TRBJ2-3
v_gene: TRBV7-9
CDR3aa: CASTGLAGGTDTQYF
CDR3nt: TGTGCCAGTACAGGACTAGCGGGGGGCACAGATACGCAGTATTTT

abundance: many
d_gene: .
j_gene: TRBJ2-2
v_gene: TRBV20-1
CDR3aa: CSATRAGELFF
CDR3nt: TGCAGTGCTACCAGGGCCGGGGAGCTGTTTTTT

abundance: many
d_gene: .
j_gene: TRBJ1-5
v_gene: TRBV29-1
CDR3aa: CSVAELNQPQHF
CDR3nt: TGCAGCGTTGCTGAACTCAATCAGCCCCAGCATTTT

abundance: many
d_gene: .
j_gene: TRBJ1-1
v_gene: TRBV10-3
CDR3aa: CAIRSLRGLNTEAFF
CDR3nt: TGTGCCATCAGGTCCCTACGGGGTCTTAACACTGAAGCTTTCTTT

abundance: many
d_gene: TRBD2
j_gene: TRBJ2-1
v_gene: TRBV6-5
CDR3aa: CASSYSTSGTYNEQFF
CDR3nt: TGTGCCAGCAGTTACTCGACTAGCGGAACCTACAATGAGCAGTTCTTC

abundance: .
d_gene: .
j_gene: TRBJ2-2
v_gene: TRBV6-6
CDR3aa: CASSYSGTGELFF
CDR3nt: TGTGCCAGCAGTTACTCAGGCACCGGGGAGCTGTTTTTT

abundance: few
d_gene: .
j_gene: TRBJ2-1
v_gene: TRBV12-3/TRBV12-4
CDR3aa: CASSFLINNEQFF
CDR3nt: TGTGCCAGCAGTTTTTTGATTAACAATGAGCAGTTCTTC

abundance: .
d_gene: TRBD1
j_gene: TRBJ1-1
v_gene: TRBV5-1
CDR3aa: CASSLFGPGGTMNTEAFF
CDR3nt: TGCGCCAGCAGCCTCTTTGGCCCAGGGGGCACCATGAACACTGAAGCTTTCTTT

abundance: many
d_gene: TRBD2
j_gene: TRBJ2-3
v_gene: TRBV12-3/TRBV12-4
CDR3aa: CASSPDLAGGLIRDTQYF
CDR3nt: TGTGCCAGCAGCCCGGACTTAGCGGGAGGGCTTATAAGGGATACGCAGTATTTT

abundance: .
d_gene: TRBD1
j_gene: TRBJ1-4
v_gene: TRBV27
CDR3aa: CAKQGADDEKLFF
CDR3nt: TGTGCCAAACAGGGGGCAGATGATGAAAAACTGTTTTTT

abundance: many
d_gene: .
j_gene: TRBJ2-3
v_gene: TRBV15
CDR3aa: CATSRSEDTQYF
CDR3nt: TGTGCCACCAGCAGGAGTGAGGATACGCAGTATTTT

abundance: .
d_gene: TRBD2
j_gene: TRBJ2-1
v_gene: TRBV7-9
CDR3aa: CASSLGALAGGFF
CDR3nt: TGTGCCAGCAGCTTAGGTGCGCTAGCGGGAGGGTTCTTC

abundance: many
d_gene: TRBD2
j_gene: TRBJ2-7
v_gene: TRBV11-2
CDR3aa: CASSFRSGRGYEQYF
CDR3nt: TGTGCCAGCAGCTTTCGTAGCGGGAGAGGCTACGAGCAGTACTTC

abundance: .
d_gene: .
j_gene: TRBJ1-5
v_gene: TRBV18
CDR3aa: CASSPKAGVVNQPQHF
CDR3nt: TGTGCCAGCTCACCAAAGGCAGGGGTGGTCAATCAGCCCCAGCATTTT

abundance: many
d_gene: .
j_gene: TRBJ2-5
v_gene: TRBV6-1
CDR3aa: CASSEAPRGRGRSSTQYF
CDR3nt: TGTGCCAGCAGTGAAGCGCCACGGGGCAGGGGTCGATCCTCGACCCAGTACTTC

abundance: many
d_gene: TRBD1
j_gene: TRBJ2-1
v_gene: TRBV29-1
CDR3aa: CSVTTGESYNEQFF
CDR3nt: TGCAGCGTCACGACAGGGGAATCCTACAATGAGCAGTTCTTC

abundance: few
d_gene: .
j_gene: TRBJ2-5
v_gene: TRBV29-1
CDR3aa: CSAAQGMETQYF
CDR3nt: TGCAGCGCTGCGCAGGGTATGGAGACCCAGTACTTC

abundance: many
d_gene: .
j_gene: TRBJ1-1
v_gene: TRBV29-1
CDR3aa: CSVEKGPNTEAFF
CDR3nt: TGCAGCGTTGAGAAGGGCCCGAACACTGAAGCTTTCTTT

abundance: .
d_gene: TRBD2
j_gene: TRBJ2-3
v_gene: TRBV5-4
CDR3aa: CASSFGGGGSFTDTQYF
CDR3nt: TGTGCCAGCAGCTTTGGGGGAGGCGGGAGTTTCACAGATACGCAGTATTTT

abundance: many
d_gene: .
j_gene: TRBJ2-1
v_gene: TRBV6-4
CDR3aa: CASSDPTVGYNEQFF
CDR3nt: TGTGCCAGCAGTGACCCGACGGTGGGATACAATGAGCAGTTCTTC

abundance: .
d_gene: .
j_gene: TRBJ2-5
v_gene: TRBV19
CDR3aa: CASAQGNLETQYF
CDR3nt: TGTGCCAGTGCCCAGGGAAATCTAGAGACCCAGTACTTC

abundance: many
d_gene: .
j_gene: TRBJ2-3
v_gene: TRBV20-1
CDR3aa: CSARAGPSTQYF
CDR3nt: TGCAGTGCTAGGGCGGGTCCAAGTACGCAGTATTTT

abundance: few
d_gene: TRBD2
j_gene: TRBJ2-7
v_gene: TRBV5-1
CDR3aa: CASSRTSGYEQYF
CDR3nt: TGCGCCAGCAGTCGGACTAGCGGATACGAGCAGTACTTC

abundance: many
d_gene: .
j_gene: TRBJ2-7
v_gene: TRBV7-9
CDR3aa: CASSLEGRAYEQYF
CDR3nt: TGTGCCAGCAGCTTAGAGGGTAGGGCCTACGAGCAGTACTTC

abundance: many
d_gene: .
j_gene: TRBJ1-4
v_gene: TRBV27
CDR3aa: CATGDRANEKLFF
CDR3nt: TGTGCCACCGGGGATCGGGCTAATGAAAAACTGTTTTTT

abundance: .
d_gene: .
j_gene: TRBJ2-5
v_gene: TRBV11-2
CDR3aa: CASSLGQSLQETQYF
CDR3nt: TGTGCCAGCAGCTTAGGACAGAGCCTACAAGAGACCCAGTACTTC

abundance: .
d_gene: .
j_gene: TRBJ1-6
v_gene: TRBV27
CDR3aa: CASSQLLPNSPLHF
CDR3nt: TGTGCCAGCAGTCAGCTCCTACCTAATTCACCCCTCCACTTT

abundance: many
d_gene: .
j_gene: TRBJ2-1
v_gene: TRBV6-1
CDR3aa: CASSARRSRSGDEQFF
CDR3nt: TGTGCCAGCAGTGCCCGTCGGAGCAGGAGTGGCGATGAGCAGTTCTTC

abundance: many
d_gene: .
j_gene: TRBJ2-1
v_gene: TRBV6-1
CDR3aa: CASSFELSRRNEQFF
CDR3nt: TGTGCCAGCAGCTTTGAACTTTCGAGACGCAATGAGCAGTTCTTC

abundance: .
d_gene: TRBD2
j_gene: TRBJ2-3
v_gene: TRBV20-1
CDR3aa: CSARALTSGTDTQYF
CDR3nt: TGCAGTGCTAGAGCTTTGACTAGCGGGACAGATACGCAGTATTTT

abundance: .
d_gene: .
j_gene: TRBJ2-1
v_gene: TRBV7-9
CDR3aa: CASSLVIGVNEQFF
CDR3nt: TGTGCCAGCAGCTTAGTAATCGGCGTCAATGAGCAGTTCTTC

abundance: .
d_gene: .
j_gene: TRBJ2-3
v_gene: TRBV3-1
CDR3aa: CASSHAGLVELTQYF
CDR3nt: TGTGCCAGCAGCCACGCGGGCCTAGTAGAGCTTACGCAGTATTTT

abundance: few
d_gene: .
j_gene: TRBJ2-1
v_gene: TRBV5-1
CDR3aa: CASSLADGEKYGQFF
CDR3nt: TGCGCCAGCAGCTTGGCCGATGGAGAAAAGTATGGGCAGTTCTTC

abundance: few
d_gene: .
j_gene: TRBJ2-5
v_gene: TRBV7-2
CDR3aa: CASSLDLREETQYF
CDR3nt: TGTGCCAGCAGCTTAGACTTGAGGGAAGAGACCCAGTACTTC

abundance: many
d_gene: .
j_gene: TRBJ1-1
v_gene: TRBV5-1
CDR3aa: CASSLGSRDTEAFF
CDR3nt: TGCGCCAGCAGCTTGGGTTCGAGGGACACTGAAGCTTTCTTT

abundance: .
d_gene: .
j_gene: TRBJ1-1
v_gene: TRBV19
CDR3aa: CASSPRGAIGTEAFF
CDR3nt: TGTGCCAGTAGCCCCCGGGGGGCGATCGGCACTGAAGCTTTCTTT

abundance: many
d_gene: .
j_gene: TRBJ2-2
v_gene: TRBV7-8
CDR3aa: CASSLDWGRTGELFF
CDR3nt: TGTGCCAGCAGCTTAGATTGGGGGCGGACCGGGGAGCTGTTTTTT

abundance: many
d_gene: .
j_gene: TRBJ1-1
v_gene: TRBV20-1
CDR3aa: CSVQGFGTEAFF
CDR3nt: TGCAGTGTTCAGGGGTTCGGAACTGAAGCTTTCTTT

abundance: many
d_gene: .
j_gene: TRBJ2-2
v_gene: TRBV29-1
CDR3aa: CSVELSDPNTGELFF
CDR3nt: TGCAGCGTTGAGCTTAGTGATCCGAACACCGGGGAGCTGTTTTTT

abundance: many
d_gene: TRBD1
j_gene: TRBJ2-2
v_gene: TRBV27
CDR3aa: CASKGLTGPTGELFF
CDR3nt: TGTGCCAGCAAGGGGCTGACAGGGCCGACCGGGGAGCTGTTTTTT

abundance: .
d_gene: .
j_gene: TRBJ1-5
v_gene: TRBV28
CDR3aa: CASSFLNGGSNQPQHF
CDR3nt: TGTGCCAGCAGTTTCCTTAATGGGGGAAGCAATCAGCCCCAGCATTTT

abundance: .
d_gene: .
j_gene: TRBJ2-1
v_gene: TRBV24-1
CDR3aa: CATSSGFRNEQFF
CDR3nt: TGTGCCACCAGTTCAGGGTTTCGGAATGAGCAGTTCTTC

abundance: few
d_gene: .
j_gene: TRBJ2-3
v_gene: TRBV7-3
CDR3aa: CASSLNGIIIDTQYF
CDR3nt: TGTGCCAGCAGCTTAAACGGGATTATCATAGATACGCAGTATTTT

abundance: many
d_gene: .
j_gene: TRBJ1-5
v_gene: TRBV21-1
CDR3aa: CASSKTGATNQPQHF
CDR3nt: TGTGCCAGCAGCAAAACCGGGGCCACCAATCAGCCCCAGCATTTT

abundance: few
d_gene: TRBD2
j_gene: TRBJ2-1
v_gene: TRBV5-1
CDR3aa: CASSLLGGSSYNEQFF
CDR3nt: TGCGCCAGCAGCTTGTTGGGCGGGAGCTCCTACAATGAGCAGTTCTTC

abundance: few
d_gene: .
j_gene: TRBJ2-1
v_gene: TRBV29-1
CDR3aa: CSVVGGQGSYNEQFF
CDR3nt: TGCAGCGTTGTGGGCGGGCAGGGCTCCTACAATGAGCAGTTCTTC

abundance: many
d_gene: .
j_gene: TRBJ1-1
v_gene: TRBV11-3
CDR3aa: CASSRDGQPAFF
CDR3nt: TGTGCCAGCAGCCGAGACGGCCAGCCAGCTTTCTTT

abundance: .
d_gene: .
j_gene: TRBJ2-4
v_gene: TRBV6-2/TRBV6-3
CDR3aa: CASGVSLVKNIQYF
CDR3nt: TGTGCCAGCGGGGTTAGCTTGGTCAAAAACATTCAGTACTTC

abundance: few
d_gene: TRBD2
j_gene: TRBJ2-3
v_gene: TRBV4-2
CDR3aa: CASSHTPGTSVSYSTDTQYF
CDR3nt: TGTGCCAGCAGCCACACACCCGGGACTAGCGTCTCCTATAGCACAGATACGCAGTATTTT

abundance: few
d_gene: .
j_gene: TRBJ1-5
v_gene: TRBV5-5
CDR3aa: CASSRGGNQPQHF
CDR3nt: TGTGCCAGCAGCAGGGGAGGGAATCAGCCCCAGCATTTT

abundance: many
d_gene: .
j_gene: TRBJ1-4
v_gene: TRBV4-1
CDR3aa: CASSQDRIGSFATNEKLFF
CDR3nt: TGCGCCAGCAGCCAAGATCGGATTGGCAGTTTTGCAACTAATGAAAAACTGTTTTTT

abundance: many
d_gene: .
j_gene: TRBJ1-6
v_gene: TRBV7-8
CDR3aa: CASSSRPEGYSPLHF
CDR3nt: TGTGCCAGCAGCTCCCGGCCGGAGGGATATTCACCCCTCCACTTT